This T cell receptor beta chain emerged from a study of blood T cell repertoires in COVID-19. As for the study in general: Both acute and convalescent COVID-19 samples were obtained from the United States, Italy and Spain.

Original handling: Reference gene primer amplification yielded estimated nucleated cell counts. TCRdb keeps only in-frame clones here, not all; method: immunoSEQ multiplex PCR. That table gives V, J and clone size, and the DNA gave D and trimming. The table has approximately 230,000 clones, roughly four fifths seen once; the top ten hold about 15%. Those who participated ranged in age from roughly 18 to 89 years and resided in about 24 US areas. Recovery among Cohort 3 donors was established by two negative PCRs, clearance, or symptom resolution. Trimming left V 8 bases short and J 0 bases short, with 13 bases between. The CDR3 runs 15 residues. Germline V gives CDR1 SNHLY, CDR2 FYNNEI.

Input material: PBMCs or T cells enriched from blood (not recorded which). This receptor was identified in a man between 35 and 55 years old who had recovered from COVID-19. J is TRBJ2-2 and V is TRBV2, with D possibly being TRBD2 (6 bases). CDR3 bases: TGTGCCAGCGCGGGGATAGCGGCGAACACCGGGGAGCTGTTTTTT. Translating gives CASAGIAANTGELFF.